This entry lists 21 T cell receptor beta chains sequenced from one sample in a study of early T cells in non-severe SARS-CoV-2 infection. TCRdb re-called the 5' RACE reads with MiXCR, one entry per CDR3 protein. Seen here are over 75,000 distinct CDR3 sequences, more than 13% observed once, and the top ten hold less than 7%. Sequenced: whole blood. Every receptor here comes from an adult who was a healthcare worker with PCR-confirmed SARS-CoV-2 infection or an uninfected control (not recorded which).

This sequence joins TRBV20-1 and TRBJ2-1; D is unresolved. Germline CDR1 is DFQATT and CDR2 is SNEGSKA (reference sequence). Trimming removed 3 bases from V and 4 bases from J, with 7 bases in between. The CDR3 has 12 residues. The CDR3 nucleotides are TGCAGTGCTAGTGGTGCTTACAATGAGCAGTTCTTC. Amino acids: CSASGAYNEQFF.

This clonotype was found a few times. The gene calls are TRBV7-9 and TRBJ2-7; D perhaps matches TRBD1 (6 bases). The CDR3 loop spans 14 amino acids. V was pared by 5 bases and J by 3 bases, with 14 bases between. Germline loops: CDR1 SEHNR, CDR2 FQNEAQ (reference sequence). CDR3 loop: CASSPTGVRYEQYF. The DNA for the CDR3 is TGTGCCAGCAGCCCGACAGGAGTTCGCTACGAGCAGTACTTC.

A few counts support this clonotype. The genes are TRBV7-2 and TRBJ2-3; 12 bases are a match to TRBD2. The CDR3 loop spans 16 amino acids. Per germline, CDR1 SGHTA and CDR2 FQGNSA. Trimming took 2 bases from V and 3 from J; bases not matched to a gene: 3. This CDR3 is CASSLLAGGRTDTQYF. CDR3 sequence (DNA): TGTGCCAGCAGCTTACTAGCGGGAGGGCGAACAGATACGCAGTATTTT.

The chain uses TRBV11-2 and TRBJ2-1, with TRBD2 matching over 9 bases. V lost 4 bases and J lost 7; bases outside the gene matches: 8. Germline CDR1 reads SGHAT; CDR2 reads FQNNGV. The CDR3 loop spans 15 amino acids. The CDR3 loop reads CASSYHSGSLNEQFF. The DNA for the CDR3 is TGTGCCAGCAGCTACCATAGCGGGAGTCTGAATGAGCAGTTCTTC.

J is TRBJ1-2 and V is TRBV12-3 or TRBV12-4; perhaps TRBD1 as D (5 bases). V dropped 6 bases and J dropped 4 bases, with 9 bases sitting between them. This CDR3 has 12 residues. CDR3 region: CASRRGSYGYTF. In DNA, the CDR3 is TGTGCCAGCAGGCGGGGCTCCTATGGCTACACCTTC.

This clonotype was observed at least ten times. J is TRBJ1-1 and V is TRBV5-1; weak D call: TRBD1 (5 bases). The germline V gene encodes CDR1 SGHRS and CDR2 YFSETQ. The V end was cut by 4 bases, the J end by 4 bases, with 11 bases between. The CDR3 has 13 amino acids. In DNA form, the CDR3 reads TGCGCCAGCAGCATGCAGGGCTTCACTGAAGCTTTCTTT. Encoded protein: CASSMQGFTEAFF.

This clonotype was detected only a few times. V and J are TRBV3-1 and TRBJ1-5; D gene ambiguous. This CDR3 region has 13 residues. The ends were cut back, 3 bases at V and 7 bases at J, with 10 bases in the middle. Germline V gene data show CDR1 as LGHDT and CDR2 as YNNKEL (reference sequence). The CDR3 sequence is CASSQRLTQPQHF. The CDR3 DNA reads TGTGCCAGCAGCCAGCGATTAACCCAGCCCCAGCATTTT. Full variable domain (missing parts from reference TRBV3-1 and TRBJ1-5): DTAVSQTPKYLVTQMGNDKSIKCEQNLGHDTMYWYKQDSKKFLKIMFSYNNKELIINETVPNRFSPKSPDKAHLNLHINSLELGDSAVYFCASSQRLTQPQHFGDGTRLSIL.

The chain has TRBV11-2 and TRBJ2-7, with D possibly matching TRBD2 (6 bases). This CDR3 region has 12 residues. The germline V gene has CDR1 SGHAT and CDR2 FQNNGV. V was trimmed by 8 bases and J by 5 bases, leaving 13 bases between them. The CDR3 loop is CASSGDSDEQYF. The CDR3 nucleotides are TGTGCCAGCTCGGGGGACTCGGACGAGCAGTACTTC.

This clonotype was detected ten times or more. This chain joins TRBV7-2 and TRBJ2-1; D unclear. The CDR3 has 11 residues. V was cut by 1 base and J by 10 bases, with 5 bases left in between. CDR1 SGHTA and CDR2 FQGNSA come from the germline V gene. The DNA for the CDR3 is TGTGCCAGCAGCTTAGGGATGGAGCAGTTCTTC. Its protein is CASSLGMEQFF.

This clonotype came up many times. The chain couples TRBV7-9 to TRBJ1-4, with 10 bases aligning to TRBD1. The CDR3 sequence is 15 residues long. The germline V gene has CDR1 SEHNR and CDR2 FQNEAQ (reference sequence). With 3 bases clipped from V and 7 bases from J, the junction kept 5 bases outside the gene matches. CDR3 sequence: CASSLGDRGLEKLFF. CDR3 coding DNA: TGTGCCAGCAGCTTGGGGGACAGGGGACTTGAAAAACTGTTTTTT.

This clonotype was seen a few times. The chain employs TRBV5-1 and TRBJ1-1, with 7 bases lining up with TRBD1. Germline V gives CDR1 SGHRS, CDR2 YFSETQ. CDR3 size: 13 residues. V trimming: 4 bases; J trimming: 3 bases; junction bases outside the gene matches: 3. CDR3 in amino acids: CASSPTGDTEAFF. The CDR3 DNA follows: TGCGCCAGCAGCCCTACAGGGGACACTGAAGCTTTCTTT.

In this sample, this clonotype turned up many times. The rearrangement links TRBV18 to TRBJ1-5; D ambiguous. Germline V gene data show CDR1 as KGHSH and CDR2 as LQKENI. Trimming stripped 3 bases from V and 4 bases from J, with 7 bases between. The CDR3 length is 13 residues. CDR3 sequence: CASSPGVNQPQHF. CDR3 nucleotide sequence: TGTGCCAGCTCACCTGGAGTTAATCAGCCCCAGCATTTT.

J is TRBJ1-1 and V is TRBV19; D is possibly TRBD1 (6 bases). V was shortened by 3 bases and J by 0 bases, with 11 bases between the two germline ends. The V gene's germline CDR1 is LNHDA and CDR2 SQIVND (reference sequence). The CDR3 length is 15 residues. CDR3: CASSMGAGLNTEAFF. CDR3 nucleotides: TGTGCCAGTAGTATGGGGGCGGGCCTGAACACTGAAGCTTTCTTT.

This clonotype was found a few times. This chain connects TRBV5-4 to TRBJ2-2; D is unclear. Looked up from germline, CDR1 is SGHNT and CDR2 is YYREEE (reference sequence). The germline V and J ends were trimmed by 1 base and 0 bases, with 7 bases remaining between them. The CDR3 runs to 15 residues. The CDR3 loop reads CASSLPRTNTGELFF. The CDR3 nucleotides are TGTGCCAGCAGCTTGCCCAGAACGAACACCGGGGAGCTGTTTTTT.

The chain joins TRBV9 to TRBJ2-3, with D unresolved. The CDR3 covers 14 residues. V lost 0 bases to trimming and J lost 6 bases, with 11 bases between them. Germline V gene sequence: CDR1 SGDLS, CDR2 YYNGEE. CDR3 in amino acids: CASSVEVGRDTQYF. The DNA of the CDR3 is TGTGCCAGCAGCGTAGAGGTGGGTCGTGATACGCAGTATTTT.

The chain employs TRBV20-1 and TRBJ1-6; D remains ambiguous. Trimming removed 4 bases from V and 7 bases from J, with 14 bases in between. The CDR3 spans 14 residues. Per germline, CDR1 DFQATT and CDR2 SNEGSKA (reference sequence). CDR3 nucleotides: TGCAGTGCTACTCCAGGACGGGAAAATTCACCCCTCCACTTT. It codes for CSATPGRENSPLHF.

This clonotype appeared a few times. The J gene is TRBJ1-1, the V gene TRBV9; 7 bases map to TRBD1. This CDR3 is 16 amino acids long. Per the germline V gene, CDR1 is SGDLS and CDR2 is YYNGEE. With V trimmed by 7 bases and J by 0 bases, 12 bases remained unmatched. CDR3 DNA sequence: TGTGCCAGCGGCTCCCCCGGGACAGATCTGAACACTGAAGCTTTCTTT. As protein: CASGSPGTDLNTEAFF.

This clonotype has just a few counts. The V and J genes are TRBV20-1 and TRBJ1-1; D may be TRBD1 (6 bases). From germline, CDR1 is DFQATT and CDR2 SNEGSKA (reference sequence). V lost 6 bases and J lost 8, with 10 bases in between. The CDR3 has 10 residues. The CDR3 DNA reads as TGCAGTGCCCCCGGGACAGAAGCTTTCTTT. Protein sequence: CSAPGTEAFF.

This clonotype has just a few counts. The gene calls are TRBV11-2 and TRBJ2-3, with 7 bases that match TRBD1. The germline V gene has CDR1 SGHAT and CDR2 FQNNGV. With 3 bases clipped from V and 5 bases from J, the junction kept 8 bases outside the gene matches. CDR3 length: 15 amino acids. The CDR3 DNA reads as TGTGCCAGCAGCTTGACAGGGCCGGTGGGAGATACGCAGTATTTT. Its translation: CASSLTGPVGDTQYF.

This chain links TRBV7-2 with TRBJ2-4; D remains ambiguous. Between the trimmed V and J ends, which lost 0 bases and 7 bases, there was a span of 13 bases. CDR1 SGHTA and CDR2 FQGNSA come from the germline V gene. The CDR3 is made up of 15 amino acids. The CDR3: CASSLAGTTRNIQYF. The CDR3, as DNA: TGTGCCAGCAGCTTAGCCGGAACTACTCGGAACATTCAGTACTTC.

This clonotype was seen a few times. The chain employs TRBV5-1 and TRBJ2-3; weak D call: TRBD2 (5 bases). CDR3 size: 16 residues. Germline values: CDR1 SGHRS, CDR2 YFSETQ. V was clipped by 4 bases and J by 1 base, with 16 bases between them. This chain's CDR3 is CASSPDLDYGTDTQYF. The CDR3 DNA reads TGCGCCAGCAGCCCAGACCTTGACTATGGCACAGATACGCAGTATTTT.